The T cell receptor (beta chain) described here comes from a study of cytotoxic CD8 clonotypes in ibrutinib-treated CLL. General study results and limits: Clonality increased at ibrutinib response and stayed stable in sustained remission. At progression, however, it fell back toward baseline.

Notes on this clone: The antigen is not known.

Some clones are missing from TCRdb's copy, which holds only in-frame ones; the method was immunoSEQ multiplex PCR. This sample has 250,000 to 350,000 clones, with approximately 79% found just once. The CDR3 has 15 amino acids. The ends were cut back, 7 bases at V and 2 bases at J, with 15 bases in the middle. Looked up from germline, CDR1 is WNHNN and CDR2 is SYGVQD (reference sequence). This TCR was sampled from a human donor with chronic lymphocytic leukemia. The specimen comprised PBMCs, sampled at disease progression, from a patient treated with ibrutinib. The V and J genes are TRBV10-1 and TRBJ2-1; D call uncertain. The CDR3 DNA reads as TGCGCCAGCACCAACTCTAGGGCCACCTACAATGAGCAGTTCTTC. Protein sequence: CASTNSRATYNEQFF.